The entry that follows covers one TCR beta chain sequence. What this receptor recognizes is not known. Base qualities were left out, and no much larger clone turns up one base away. This sample was included in a study of T cells in Graves' hyperthyroidism and ophthalmopathy (dated by TCRdb to about 2019). Describing the broader study: Peripheral blood was collected at initial diagnosis, before any treatment. To identify distinguishing TCR V-J signatures, a discovery cohort of some 99 patients was used, comprising 40 to 45 with Graves' ophthalmopathy and around 57 with stable Graves' hyperthyroidism. Whether ophthalmopathy could be predicted prospectively was tested in an independent validation cohort made up of fewer than 20 hyperthyroidism patients plus 17 patients who later progressed to ophthalmopathy. The 90 to 100 discovery patients were randomly divided into training and test sets at a 7:3 ratio. In addition, the study compared T-cell repertoires in thyroid tissue and in blood from several Graves' hyperthyroidism patients. Once sampling was done, hyperthyroidism patients were given methimazole at a starting dose of 30 mg daily, whereas ophthalmopathy patients were given high-dose intravenous methylprednisolone. TCR Vbeta CDR3 sequencing of 120 to 150 peripheral blood samples (over 40 ophthalmopathy, 75 to 85 hyperthyroidism and roughly 17 progressor patients) is reported in the paper. The study at large found these results: In validation, progression to ophthalmopathy was predicted by the model with 70% to 71% sensitivity and roughly 76% specificity, a median of about 6.4 months before onset. Blood samples also contained most of the expanded thyroid clonotypes (frequency above 0.001), which suggests that blood repertoires may reflect thyroid immune responses. A 13 V-J signature model separated ophthalmopathy from stable hyperthyroidism, with about 90% sensitivity and roughly 82% specificity in cross-validation and 80%/75% in testing. Sample size was not statistically predetermined, and investigators were not blinded to group allocation.

The TCR beta CDR3 regions were amplified from RNA transcripts. The TCR CDR3 was subjected to a first round of RT-PCR using the HTBI primer set and the Qiagen OneStep RT-PCR kit. Libraries were constructed in a second round of multiplex PCR, after which size selection and purification were performed. Sequencing of the libraries was done on an Illumina HiSeq2000 using paired-end 100 bp reads. As for the authors' bioinformatics: SOAPnuke was used to process the raw data, with reads discarded if the reads contained adapters or uncalled bases, had a mean Phred below 15, or lacked an exact constant-primer or identifier match. High-quality paired reads were merged with COPE v1.2.5, and unique nucleotide sequences were defined as clonotypes. MiTCR v1.1 was used to align clonotypes to the IMGT TRBV, TRBD and TRBJ reference segments. Only V-J combinations with frequency above 0.0001, covering about 99% of repertoires, were analysed. The TCS score was defined as the ratio of F50 (clonal expansion) to E x V (chaos), calculated using BLOSUM62-based TCRdist between CDR3 peptides within each V-J. Welch's t-statistics and random forest reduced 500 to 650 V-J features to 13, which were used in a naive Bayes classifier (R e1071). TCRdb reran the public reads through fastp at Q25 and MiXCR, keeping productive beta chains. Duplicate CDR3 protein sequences are folded into a single record with the most common DNA and genes. For this entry, the V and J calls and clone size follow TCRdb and not the study's own pipeline. The sample includes 300,000 or so distinct CDR3 sequences, with 16% observed a single time. The ten largest clonotypes hold roughly 31% of the sample.

From a lookup of the germline V gene, CDR1 and CDR2 are SGHAT and FQNNGV. Relative to germline, V is 5 bases shorter and J is 7 bases shorter, with 14 bases between their ends. The CDR3, cysteine through phenylalanine, is 13 amino acids long. Of all the DNA, just the CDR3 is kept, 39 bases in frame from base 1. Graves' hyperthyroidism was defined as stable when no progression to ophthalmopathy occurred over 18 months of follow-up. Hyperthyroidism patients were newly diagnosed, had a disease duration of under 2 months, and were aged 18 to 65 years. Exclusion was applied to patients with uncontrolled infections, other autoimmune diseases, pregnancy or lactation. Diagnoses relied on clinical symptoms, serum thyroxine and TRAb, thyroid ultrasound and orbital computed tomography. PBMCs were isolated from about 10 ml of fresh peripheral blood by Ficoll-Paque density gradient centrifugation. Total RNA was extracted with Trizol reagent, and quality was checked on an Agilent 2100 Bioanalyzer.

The specimen sequenced was blood. In this chain, TRBV11-2 is recombined with TRBJ2-5, and the D gene may be TRBD1, 5 bases matching. The receptor's source is a man aged 25-45 years with Graves' hyperthyroidism. In nucleotide form, the sequence is TGTGCCAGCAGCCCCCAGGGCGTTGGGACCCAGTACTTC. This codes for CASSPQGVGTQYF. The entire variable domain, with the stretches around the CDR3 drawn from the reference TRBV11-2 and TRBJ2-5 proteins, is EAGVAQSPRYKIIEKRQSVAFWCNPISGHATLYWYQQILGQGPKLLIQFQNNGVVDDSQLPKDRFSAERLKGVDSTLKIQPAKLEDSAVYLCASSPQGVGTQYFGPGTRLLVL.